These 28 T cell receptor beta chains share one sample of origin, sequenced in a study of shared clonotypes between healthy human individuals. Naive CD8 populations comprised CD45RO-negative cells positively selected for CCR7, excluding terminally differentiated effector memory CD45RA+ cells. Assay: immunoSEQ multiplex PCR; the TCRdb copy retains only in-frame clones and omits some. The table includes about 580,000 clones, about 98% detected once. The sequenced sample consisted of naive CD8+ T cells sorted from blood. The receptors were gathered from a man aged 25 to 40 in good health.

This chain connects TRBV10-3 to TRBJ2-2; the D gene could be TRBD1 or TRBD2 (5 bases each). Trimming removed 8 bases at V and 1 base at J, with 8 bases between. Per germline, CDR1 ENHRY and CDR2 SYGVKD. The CDR3 contains 13 residues. CDR3 DNA: TGTGCCATCGGGACGGTGAACACCGGGGAGCTGTTTTTT. Protein: CAIGTVNTGELFF.

V is TRBV5-6 and J is TRBJ1-2; D is uncertain. CDR1 is SGHDT and CDR2 is YYEEEE in the germline V gene. Trimming stripped 4 bases from V and 4 bases from J, with 11 bases between. The CDR3 has 13 residues. This CDR3 is CASSPGSIYGYTF. The CDR3 nucleotides are TGTGCCAGCAGCCCGGGGTCCATCTATGGCTACACCTTC.

The chain carries TRBV6-5 and TRBJ2-3, with D perhaps assigned TRBD1 or TRBD2 (5 bases each). V lost 6 bases to trimming and J lost 4 bases, with 17 bases between them. Germline-derived CDR1 and CDR2 are MNHEY and SVGAGI. The CDR3 spans 15 residues. The CDR3 DNA reads TGTGCCAGCAGGACCGGGACGGGTCTCTCAGATACGCAGTATTTT. It translates to CASRTGTGLSDTQYF.

The rearrangement links TRBV7-9 to TRBJ1-1, with 8 bases fitting TRBD1. The CDR3 loop spans 16 amino acids. Trimming at V came to 6 bases and at J to 6 bases, leaving 15 bases not matched to a gene. Germline-derived CDR1 and CDR2 are SEHNR and FQNEAQ (reference sequence). The CDR3 bases are TGTGCCAGCAGAGATAGACAGGGGCCACGGCGAGCTGAAGCTTTCTTT. Translating it yields CASRDRQGPRRAEAFF.

The chain links TRBV5-4 to TRBJ1-2; possibly TRBD1 for D (6 bases). Germline lookup yields CDR1 SGHNT and CDR2 YYREEE (reference sequence). The CDR3 contains 16 residues. Trimming took 7 bases from V and 4 from J, leaving 23 bases between them. CDR3 loop: CASGPESGGRGYGYTF. CDR3 DNA sequence: TGTGCCAGCGGACCCGAAAGTGGGGGGCGCGGCTATGGCTACACCTTC.

This clone was seen once. Here the CDR3 reads CASSALADSTDTQYF. For the CDR3, the DNA is TGCGCCAGCAGCGCACTAGCGGATAGCACAGATACGCAGTATTTT. The chain is built from TRBV4-1 and TRBJ2-3; TRBD2 agrees at 8 bases. CDR3 size: 15 residues. Germline V gives CDR1 MGHRA, CDR2 YSYEKL. The J segment lost 0 bases and the V segment lost 5 bases, leaving 4 bases of the junction unmatched.

This clone was counted a single time. The chain has TRBV7-9 and TRBJ2-2; D perhaps matches TRBD1 (5 bases). The CDR3 loop spans 16 amino acids. V was clipped by 2 bases and J by 4 bases, with 14 bases between them. Germline V gives CDR1 SEHNR, CDR2 FQNEAQ (reference sequence). The CDR3 sequence is CASSLSREVSTGELFF. The CDR3, as DNA: TGTGCCAGCAGCTTATCCAGGGAAGTATCCACCGGGGAGCTGTTTTTT. Using reference TRBV7-9 and TRBJ2-2 for the parts outside the CDR3, the full variable domain is DTGVSQNPRHKITKRGQNVTFRCDPISEHNRLYWYRQTLGQGPEFLTYFQNEAQLEKSRLLSDRFSAERPKGSFSTLEIQRTEQGDSAMYLCASSLSREVSTGELFFGEGSRLTVL.

CDR3: CASSLGPKGTEAFF. In nucleotides, the CDR3 is TGTGCCAGCAGCTTGGGCCCAAAGGGCACTGAAGCTTTCTTT. V gene TRBV5-5 combines with J gene TRBJ1-1; D uncertain. With 0 bases removed from V and 4 bases from J, the gap between germline ends came to 10 bases. There are 14 residues in the CDR3. Germline values: CDR1 SGHKS, CDR2 YYEKEE (reference sequence).

The CDR3 is CASSVGTSGSFSDTQYF. The CDR3 DNA sequence: TGTGCCAGCAGCGTAGGGACTAGCGGGAGTTTTTCAGATACGCAGTATTTT. V is TRBV9 and J is TRBJ2-3, with 13 bases fitting TRBD2. With 0 bases clipped from V and 4 bases from J, the junction kept 5 bases outside the gene matches. Germline CDR1 SGDLS, CDR2 YYNGEE. The CDR3 has 17 residues.

As to this clone: Other DNA sequences in this sample translate to the same CDR3. V usage is TRBV27 and J usage is TRBJ2-1; D could derive from TRBD1 or TRBD2 (5 bases each). CDR1 and CDR2 (germline): MNHEY, SMNVEV (reference sequence). Trimming pared 5 bases from V and 10 bases from J, leaving 12 bases between. CDR3 length equals 12 residues. CDR3 loop: CASSLLGDEQFF. The CDR3 DNA reads as TGTGCCAGCAGTCTACTCGGGGACGAGCAGTTCTTC.

The rearrangement joins TRBV18 to TRBJ2-1; TRBD2 aligns across 7 bases. The CDR3 totals 13 residues. J was trimmed by 8 bases and V by 4 bases; bases with no gene match: 5. CDR1 is KGHSH, CDR2 LQKENI, per germline. The CDR3 region is CASSLGGLDEQFF. In DNA form, the CDR3 reads TGTGCCAGCTCACTCGGGGGGTTGGATGAGCAGTTCTTC.

This chain joins TRBV5-8 and TRBJ2-6; D tentatively reads TRBD1 or TRBD2 (5 bases each). Germline CDR1 SGHTS, CDR2 YDEGEE. This CDR3 is built from 17 residues. V was pared by 4 bases and J by 1 base, with 15 bases between. The CDR3 reads CASSPGTEKSGANVLTF. Here the CDR3 DNA reads TGTGCCAGCAGCCCCGGGACCGAGAAGTCTGGGGCCAACGTCCTGACTTTC.

The rearrangement joins TRBV11-2 to TRBJ2-1; D ambiguous. CDR1 is SGHAT and CDR2 is FQNNGV in the germline V gene. The CDR3 runs 15 residues. Trimming took off 5 bases at V and 2 bases at J, with 13 bases between the two ends. CDR3 residues: CASSPEGLAYNEQFF. The CDR3 nucleotides are TGTGCCAGCAGCCCAGAAGGGTTAGCCTACAATGAGCAGTTCTTC.

The chain recombines TRBV7-2 with TRBJ2-3, with 8 bases lining up with TRBD2. This CDR3 comprises 18 residues. Germline loops: CDR1 SGHTA, CDR2 FQGNSA. V dropped 5 bases and J dropped 1; count of bases not matched to a gene: 14. The CDR3 DNA is TGTGCCAGCAGCCCCGCGATAGGTAGCGGGATTCGCACAGATACGCAGTATTTT. As protein: CASSPAIGSGIRTDTQYF.

J is TRBJ2-3 and V is TRBV4-1; 9 positions match TRBD2. The CDR3 extends over 12 amino acids. The V and J ends lost 5 bases and 8 bases, in that order; junction bases with no gene match: 2. From germline, CDR1 is MGHRA and CDR2 YSYEKL. CDR3 nucleotides: TGCGCCAGCAGCTTAGCGGGAGTTACGCAGTATTTT. Protein: CASSLAGVTQYF.

The V gene is TRBV7-9, the J gene TRBJ2-3, with a possible D match to TRBD2 (7 bases). V was pared by 6 bases and J by 7 bases, with 20 bases between. Germline-derived CDR1 and CDR2 are SEHNR and FQNEAQ (reference sequence). CDR3 size: 15 residues. The CDR3 is CASSQTAGQRHTQYF. In nucleotides, the CDR3 is TGTGCCAGCAGTCAAACAGCGGGACAACGACATACGCAGTATTTT.

In nucleotides, the CDR3 is TGTGCCAGCAGCTTAGGGGTCGCAGAGACGTACTTC. It yields the protein CASSLGVAETYF. J is TRBJ2-7 and V is TRBV7-9; D not certain. Germline CDR1 is SEHNR and CDR2 is FQNEAQ (reference sequence). CDR3 size: 12 residues. V shed 1 base and J shed 12 bases, with 13 bases lying between them.

V and J are TRBV11-2 and TRBJ1-1, with D perhaps matching TRBD1 (5 bases). Deletions cut 7 bases from V and 6 bases from J, with 12 bases between. Germline CDR1 is SGHAT and CDR2 is FQNNGV. CDR3 length: 12 amino acids. Here the CDR3 reads CASTSSGAEAFF. CDR3 DNA: TGTGCCAGCACTTCATCGGGGGCTGAAGCTTTCTTT. The full variable domain, in which reference TRBV11-2 and TRBJ1-1 provide the parts outside the CDR3, is EAGVAQSPRYKIIEKRQSVAFWCNPISGHATLYWYQQILGQGPKLLIQFQNNGVVDDSQLPKDRFSAERLKGVDSTLKIQPAKLEDSAVYLCASTSSGAEAFFGQGTRLTVV.

The chain links TRBV15 to TRBJ2-1, with 8 bases lining up with TRBD2. After removal of 3 bases from V and 4 bases from J, the junction contained 5 bases not matched to a gene. This CDR3 is 15 amino acids long. The germline V gene encodes CDR1 LNHNV and CDR2 YYDKDF (reference sequence). As DNA, the CDR3 is TGTGCCACCAGCAGTGTCAGCGGGAGATACAATGAGCAGTTCTTC. Amino acid sequence: CATSSVSGRYNEQFF.

This chain joins TRBV6-1 and TRBJ1-3; D possibly corresponds to TRBD1 (6 bases). The CDR3 extends over 17 amino acids. Trimming removed 4 bases at V and 1 base at J, with 17 bases between. The germline V gene encodes CDR1 MNHNS and CDR2 SASEGT. The CDR3 protein is CASSAYRDNRSGNTIYF. CDR3 coding DNA: TGTGCCAGCAGTGCATACCGGGACAACCGATCTGGAAACACCATATATTTT.

The CDR3 reads CASSLMRISTDTQYF. The CDR3 region has the DNA TGTGCCAGCAGCCTTATGAGGATCAGCACAGATACGCAGTATTTT. J is TRBJ2-3 and V is TRBV27; the D is unclear. V lost 6 bases, J lost 0 bases, and 13 bases lay in between. The germline V gene has CDR1 MNHEY and CDR2 SMNVEV (reference sequence). CDR3 length: 15 amino acids.

This rearrangement joins TRBV19 to TRBJ1-5; D remains ambiguous. The V end was cut by 5 bases, the J end by 0 bases, with 8 bases between. The CDR3 contains 14 residues. CDR1 and CDR2 from the germline V gene are LNHDA and SQIVND (reference sequence). CDR3 sequence reads: CASSLGFSNQPQHF. The CDR3 DNA reads as TGTGCCAGTAGTCTCGGTTTTAGCAATCAGCCCCAGCATTTT.

The rearrangement uses TRBV14 and TRBJ2-7; 8 bases map to TRBD2. V was pared by 4 bases and J by 3 bases, with 26 bases of the junction left unmatched. The CDR3 has 21 amino acids. Germline V lookup: CDR1 SGHDN, CDR2 FVKESK. DNA of the CDR3: TGTGCCAGCAGCCCAGCAGACTACCGCGGGTTCCCGGGAGGGCCTTTCTACGAGCAGTACTTC. This gives the protein CASSPADYRGFPGGPFYEQYF.

This chain links TRBV5-4 with TRBJ2-7; D is uncertain. CDR3 size: 13 residues. Germline loops: CDR1 SGHNT, CDR2 YYREEE (reference sequence). Deletions cut 0 bases from V and 4 bases from J, with 8 bases between. This chain's CDR3 is CASSLELYYEQYF. DNA for the CDR3: TGTGCCAGCAGCTTGGAATTATATTACGAGCAGTACTTC. Based on the CDR3 plus reference TRBV5-4 and TRBJ2-7, the full variable domain is ETGVTQSPTHLIKTRGQQVTLRCSSQSGHNTVSWYQQALGQGPQFIFQYYREEENGRGNFPPRFSGLQFPNYSSELNVNALELDDSALYLCASSLELYYEQYFGPGTRLTVT.

The CDR3 sequence: CASSYRTGGAADTQYF. DNA of the CDR3: TGTGCCAGCAGTTACAGGACAGGGGGCGCGGCAGATACGCAGTATTTT. The chain combines TRBV6-5 with TRBJ2-3, with 11 bases lining up with TRBD1. Germline-derived CDR1 and CDR2 are MNHEY and SVGAGI. The CDR3 consists of 16 residues. Losses at the gene ends were 2 bases for V and 4 bases for J; bases not matched to a gene: 5.

The chain is built from TRBV5-4 and TRBJ2-1; TRBD2 agrees at 12 bases. J gave up 8 bases and V 5 bases, and 8 bases lay outside the gene matches. The V gene's germline CDR1 is SGHNT and CDR2 YYREEE (reference sequence). The CDR3 loop spans 15 amino acids. For the CDR3, the DNA is TGTGCCAGCAGTTCCCCTAGCGGGAGGGTCTATGAGCAGTTCTTC. It encodes CASSSPSGRVYEQFF.

V usage is TRBV29-1 and J usage is TRBJ1-1, with D possibly being TRBD1 (5 bases). This CDR3 spans 14 amino acids. V dropped 3 bases and J dropped 0 bases, with 11 bases sitting between them. Germline-derived CDR1 and CDR2 are SQVTM and ANQGSEA. In DNA form, the CDR3 reads TGCAGCGTTGACTTAAGGGGTATGAACACTGAAGCTTTCTTT. Its protein is CSVDLRGMNTEAFF.

The rearrangement joins TRBV14 to TRBJ2-1, with 10 bases aligning to TRBD2. The V segment lost 9 bases and the J segment 5 bases; nucleotides outside the gene matches: 16. Germline CDR1 SGHDN, CDR2 FVKESK. This CDR3 region has 17 residues. The CDR3 bases are TGTGCCAGTACAAAGACAGGGGCCGGGACTAGCGACAATGAGCAGTTCTTC. As protein: CASTKTGAGTSDNEQFF. Looking up the rest from reference TRBV14 and TRBJ2-1 gives the full variable domain: EAGVTQFPSHSVIEKGQTVTLRCDPISGHDNLYWYRRVMGKEIKFLLHFVKESKQDESGMPNNRFLAERTGGTYSTLKVQPAELEDSGVYFCASTKTGAGTSDNEQFFGPGTRLTVL.